This paragraph reports one T cell receptor (beta chain). As yet, its antigen is unknown. Central memory, naive, regulatory and stem cell-like memory CD4+ cells were sorted by CD45RO/CCR7/CD25/CD127/CD95/CD27. This sample is part of a study of beta chain features in type 1 diabetes. V lost 3 bases and J lost 8, with 14 bases in between. The CDR3 is made up of 14 amino acids. In germline, CDR1 is GTSNPN, CDR2 SVGIG (reference sequence). Study results and caveats: The naive, central memory and Treg TCRB repertoires looked more alike in patients than they did in healthy donors.

All of the isolated RNA was reverse transcribed, so expressed TCRB transcripts were sequenced. Around 3.57 million reads was the average for naive, central memory and regulatory T cell samples. Using immunoSEQ multiplex PCR, the repertoire was profiled, and TCRdb retains in-frame clones only, with some absent. The table lists about 140,000 clones, about 10% of them singletons, with 1.3% in the top ten. This chain joins TRBV30 and TRBJ1-6; maybe TRBD1 (5 bases). The receptor comes from a young man in good health. The sample taken for sequencing was naive CD4+ T cells from blood. CDR3 DNA sequence: TGTGCCTGGAGCTGGGGCAGTGAGGATTCACCCCTCCACTTT. Its protein is CAWSWGSEDSPLHF. Based on the CDR3 plus reference TRBV30 and TRBJ1-6, the full variable domain is SQTIHQWPATLVQPVGSPLSLECTVEGTSNPNLYWYRQAAGRGLQLLFYSVGIGQISSEVPQNLSASRPQDRQFILSSKKLLLSDSGFYLCAWSWGSEDSPLHFGNGTRLTVT.